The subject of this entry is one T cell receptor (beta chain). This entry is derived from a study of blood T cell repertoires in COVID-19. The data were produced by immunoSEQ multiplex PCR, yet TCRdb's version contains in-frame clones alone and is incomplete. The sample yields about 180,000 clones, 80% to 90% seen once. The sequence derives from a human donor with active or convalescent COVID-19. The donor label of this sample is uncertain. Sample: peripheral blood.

This chain's CDR3 is CASSRTGPSNQPQHF. DNA of the CDR3: TGTGCCAGCAGCCGGACAGGGCCGAGCAATCAGCCCCAGCATTTT. This chain links TRBV28 with TRBJ1-5; 8 nucleotides match TRBD1. CDR3 length equals 15 residues. V was pared by 6 bases and J by 1 base, with 5 bases of the junction left unmatched. CDR1 and CDR2 from the germline V gene are MDHEN and SYDVKM.